The clone carrying this T cell receptor beta chain was seen at least ten times. The antigen is not known. This sample stems from a study of early T cells in non-severe SARS-CoV-2 infection. Study-wide results and caveats: A preference for anti-spike CD8 responses marked VDJdb matching, which missed private and CD4 specificities.

The CDR3 totals 13 residues. V was clipped by 1 base and J by 4 bases, with 7 bases between them. Germline V gene lookup returns CDR1 SQVTM and CDR2 ANQGSEA. TCRdb re-called the 5' RACE reads through MiXCR, storing one row per CDR3 protein. The repertoire holds 70,000 or so distinct CDR3 sequences, with about a tenth as singletons. V gene TRBV29-1 combines with J gene TRBJ1-4; D is uncertain. This TCR derives from an adult who was a healthcare worker with PCR-confirmed SARS-CoV-2 infection or an uninfected control (not recorded which). Sequencing used whole blood, obtained at baseline. CDR3 nucleotides: TGCAGCGTTGAAGGTGCGGGTAATGAAAAACTGTTTTTT. Amino acids: CSVEGAGNEKLFF.